Presented here are 6 T cell receptor beta chains from one specimen sequenced in a study of shared clonotypes between healthy human individuals (dated by TCRdb to 2020 to 2022). The method was the immunoSEQ multiplex PCR assay. Held by TCRdb, this immuneACCESS table contains in-frame sequences only and omits some clones. Under half of the omission traces to an unresolved V gene where checked; the cause of the rest is unknown. This sample lists roughly 500,000 clones; 76% were detected once. The ten largest account for approximately 13% of the sample. Sequenced: PBMCs. Source of these receptors: a woman aged 40 to 50 in good health. Some clones in this sample may be carry-over from other donors' samples.

This chain joins TRBV7-8 and TRBJ1-2, with TRBD1 identical over 8 bases. The V segment lost 3 bases and the J segment 3 bases; nucleotides outside the gene matches: 6. Germline V gives CDR1 SGHVS, CDR2 FQNEAQ. This CDR3 contains 15 residues. This chain's CDR3 is CASSLGRGRDYGYTF. The CDR3 DNA reads TGTGCCAGCAGCTTGGGCAGGGGGCGCGACTATGGCTACACCTTC.

This clone was counted between two and nine times. This chain links TRBV6-1 with TRBJ2-4; 8 bases align to TRBD1. Germline CDR1 is MNHNS and CDR2 is SASEGT. The CDR3 runs to 18 residues. V gave up 2 bases and J gave up 3 bases; unmatched junction bases: 12. CDR3 bases: TGTGCCAGCAGTGAACGATACTGGACAGGGTCGGACAAAAACATTCAGTACTTC. It translates to CASSERYWTGSDKNIQYF.

A single count supports this clone. The rearrangement links TRBV7-2 to TRBJ2-2; the D is unclear. V was clipped by 1 base and J by 7 bases, with 10 bases between them. This CDR3 is 14 amino acids long. The germline CDR1 and CDR2 sequences are SGHTA and FQGNSA. The CDR3 DNA reads TGTGCCAGCAGCTTAGTCCAGATGCACGGGGAGCTGTTTTTT. It encodes CASSLVQMHGELFF.

The rearrangement links TRBV19 to TRBJ2-3; D call uncertain. From germline, CDR1 is LNHDA and CDR2 SQIVND (reference sequence). The germline V and J ends were trimmed by 5 bases and 1 base, with 10 bases remaining between them. This CDR3 region has 14 residues. The CDR3 spells CASSRRAGTDTQYF. In DNA, the CDR3 is TGTGCCAGTAGTCGTCGGGCCGGCACAGATACGCAGTATTTT.

In nucleotides, the CDR3 is TGCGCCAGCCGCCAAGTAGGGGGTAATAATGAAAAACTGTTTTTT. Protein sequence: CASRQVGGNNEKLFF. The genes are TRBV5-1 and TRBJ1-4, with D possibly being TRBD1 (6 bases). The germline V gene has CDR1 SGHRS and CDR2 YFSETQ. CDR3 length equals 15 residues. V shed 7 bases and J shed 4 bases, with 17 bases lying between them.

This rearrangement joins TRBV7-2 to TRBJ2-3; 7 bases agree with TRBD2. Germline V gene sequence: CDR1 SGHTA, CDR2 FQGNSA. V gave up 4 bases and J gave up 1 base; unmatched junction bases: 2. CDR3 size: 14 residues. The CDR3 DNA is TGTGCCAGCAGCTGGACTAGTGGCACAGATACGCAGTATTTT. Its translation: CASSWTSGTDTQYF.